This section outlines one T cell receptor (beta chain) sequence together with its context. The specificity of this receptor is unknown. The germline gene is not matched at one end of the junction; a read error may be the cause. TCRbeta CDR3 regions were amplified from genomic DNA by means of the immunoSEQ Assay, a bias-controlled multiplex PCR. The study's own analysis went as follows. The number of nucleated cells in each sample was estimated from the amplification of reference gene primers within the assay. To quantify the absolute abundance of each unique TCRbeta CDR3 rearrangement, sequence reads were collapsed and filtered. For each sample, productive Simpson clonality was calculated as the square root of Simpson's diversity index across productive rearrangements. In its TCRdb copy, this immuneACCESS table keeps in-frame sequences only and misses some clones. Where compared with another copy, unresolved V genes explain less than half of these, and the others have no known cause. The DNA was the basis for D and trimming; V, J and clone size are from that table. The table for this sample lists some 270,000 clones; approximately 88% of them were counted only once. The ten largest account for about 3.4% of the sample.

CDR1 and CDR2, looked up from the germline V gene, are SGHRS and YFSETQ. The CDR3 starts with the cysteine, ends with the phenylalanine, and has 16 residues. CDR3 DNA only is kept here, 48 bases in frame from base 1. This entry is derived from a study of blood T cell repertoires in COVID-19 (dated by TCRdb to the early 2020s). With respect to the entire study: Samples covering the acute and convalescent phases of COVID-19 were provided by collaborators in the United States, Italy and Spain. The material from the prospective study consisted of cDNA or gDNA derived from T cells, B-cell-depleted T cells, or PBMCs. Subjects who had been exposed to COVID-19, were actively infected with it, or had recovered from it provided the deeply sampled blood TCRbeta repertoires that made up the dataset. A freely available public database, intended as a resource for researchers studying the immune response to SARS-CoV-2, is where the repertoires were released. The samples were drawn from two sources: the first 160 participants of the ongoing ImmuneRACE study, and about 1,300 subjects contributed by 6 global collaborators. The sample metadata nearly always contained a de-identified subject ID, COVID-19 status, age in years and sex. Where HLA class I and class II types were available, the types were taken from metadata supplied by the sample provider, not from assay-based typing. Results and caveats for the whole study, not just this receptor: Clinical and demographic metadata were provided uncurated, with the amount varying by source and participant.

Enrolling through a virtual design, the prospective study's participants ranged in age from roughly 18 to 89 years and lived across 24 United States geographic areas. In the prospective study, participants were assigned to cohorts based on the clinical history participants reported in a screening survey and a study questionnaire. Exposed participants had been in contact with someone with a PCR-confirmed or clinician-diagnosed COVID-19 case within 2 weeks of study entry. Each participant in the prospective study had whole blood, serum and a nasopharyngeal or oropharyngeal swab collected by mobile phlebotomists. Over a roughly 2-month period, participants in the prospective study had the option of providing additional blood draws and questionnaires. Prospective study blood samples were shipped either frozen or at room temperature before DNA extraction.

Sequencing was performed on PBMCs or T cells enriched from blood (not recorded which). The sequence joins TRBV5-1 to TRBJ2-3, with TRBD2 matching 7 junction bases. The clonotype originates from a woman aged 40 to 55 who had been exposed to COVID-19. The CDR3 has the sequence CASSSGEGGPIDTQYF. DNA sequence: TGTGCCAGCAGCTCCGGGGAGGGAGGGCCGATAGATACGCAGTATTTT.